This T cell receptor beta chain originates from a study of early T cells in non-severe SARS-CoV-2 infection. Study overall: Sequencing was performed on bulk RNA from unsorted whole blood, leaving chains unpaired.

This clonotype came up many times. Its antigen remains unknown. Individual cDNA molecules received unique molecular identifiers during library preparation. TCRdb passed the 5' RACE reads through MiXCR, listing each CDR3 protein once. The table has about 98,000 distinct CDR3 sequences, about 10% seen once. Study results and caveats: VDJdb matching, biased toward anti-spike CD8 responses, missed private and CD4 specificities.

Germline V gene lookup returns CDR1 SGHNT and CDR2 YYREEE (reference sequence). The CDR3 totals 15 residues. The V and J ends lost 4 bases and 6 bases, in that order; junction bases with no gene match: 7. Sequenced: whole blood. The V gene is TRBV5-4, the J gene TRBJ2-2, with 9 nucleotides matching TRBD2. This sequence originates from an adult who was a healthcare worker with PCR-confirmed SARS-CoV-2 infection or an uninfected control (not recorded which). The CDR3 DNA reads TGTGCCAGCAGCCCCCCCCTAGCGGGACCCGGGGAGCTGTTTTTT. Amino acids: CASSPPLAGPGELFF.